The rows below give T cell receptor beta chains drawn from one sample of a study of cytomegalovirus exposure and HLA in healthy donors. Method: immunoSEQ multiplex PCR; TCRdb's copy keeps in-frame clones and lacks some. This sample has approximately 150,000 clones, with nearly 70% found just once. The sequencing input was PBMCs. These receptor sequences come from a man in his thirties or forties in good health and CMV-seropositive. Both conserved end residues are part of each CDR3. A D gene is named only where the DNA matches it firmly. The size field is filled for only some rows; it gives once, few, many or a size class.

d_call: -
j_call: TRBJ1-1
v_call: TRBV30
clone_size: -
cdr3_aa: CAWRTLRAVAFF
cdr3_nt: TGTGCCTGGAGGACCCTCAGGGCGGTGGCTTTCTTT

d_call: TRBD1
j_call: TRBJ2-5
v_call: TRBV19
clone_size: -
cdr3_aa: CASSRPGGETQYF
cdr3_nt: TGTGCCAGTAGTAGACCAGGGGGCGAGACCCAGTACTTC

d_call: TRBD2
j_call: TRBJ2-1
v_call: TRBV28
clone_size: -
cdr3_aa: CASSIGLAGVRINEQFF
cdr3_nt: TGTGCCAGCAGTATTGGACTAGCGGGAGTTCGAATCAATGAGCAGTTCTTC

d_call: TRBD2
j_call: TRBJ2-1
v_call: TRBV7-2
clone_size: -
cdr3_aa: CASSRLPGLAANEQFF
cdr3_nt: TGTGCCAGCAGCAGACTTCCGGGACTAGCGGCCAATGAGCAGTTCTTC

d_call: -
j_call: TRBJ2-2
v_call: TRBV7-3
clone_size: -
cdr3_aa: CASSLGGAAGELFF
cdr3_nt: TGTGCCAGCAGCTTAGGAGGGGCGGCCGGGGAGCTGTTTTTT

d_call: -
j_call: TRBJ2-4
v_call: TRBV28
clone_size: -
cdr3_aa: CAGPDFRDIAKNIQYF
cdr3_nt: TGTGCCGGACCTGACTTCAGGGACATAGCCAAAAACATTCAGTACTTC

d_call: -
j_call: TRBJ2-5
v_call: TRBV7-9
clone_size: -
cdr3_aa: CASSFTAGETQYF
cdr3_nt: TGTGCCAGCAGCTTCACAGCAGGAGAGACCCAGTACTTC

d_call: -
j_call: TRBJ1-4
v_call: TRBV14
clone_size: -
cdr3_aa: CASSQVSALAGKLFF
cdr3_nt: TGTGCCAGCAGCCAAGTCTCGGCTTTAGCCGGAAAACTGTTTTTT

d_call: TRBD2
j_call: TRBJ2-1
v_call: TRBV11-2
clone_size: -
cdr3_aa: CASNVFPGLAGFDEQFF
cdr3_nt: TGTGCCAGCAACGTATTCCCGGGACTAGCGGGTTTTGATGAGCAGTTCTTC

d_call: TRBD2
j_call: TRBJ2-5
v_call: TRBV5-1
clone_size: few
cdr3_aa: CASSQGLELETQYF
cdr3_nt: TGCGCCAGCAGCCAAGGACTAGAGCTAGAGACCCAGTACTTC

d_call: TRBD1
j_call: TRBJ1-1
v_call: TRBV6-1
clone_size: -
cdr3_aa: CASIRQGVEAFF
cdr3_nt: TGTGCCAGCATTCGACAGGGGGTTGAAGCTTTCTTT

d_call: -
j_call: TRBJ2-6
v_call: TRBV19
clone_size: -
cdr3_aa: CASRREAGANVLTF
cdr3_nt: TGTGCCAGCCGGCGAGAGGCTGGGGCCAACGTCCTGACTTTC

d_call: -
j_call: TRBJ1-2
v_call: TRBV7-3
clone_size: -
cdr3_aa: CASSLSGEGDGYTF
cdr3_nt: TGTGCCAGCAGCTTGTCGGGAGAAGGCGATGGCTACACCTTC

d_call: TRBD1
j_call: TRBJ1-1
v_call: TRBV11-1
clone_size: -
cdr3_aa: CASSLQEGAGTEAFF
cdr3_nt: TGTGCCAGCAGCTTACAAGAGGGGGCTGGCACTGAAGCTTTCTTT

d_call: -
j_call: TRBJ2-7
v_call: TRBV18
clone_size: -
cdr3_aa: CASSGGTEQGEQYF
cdr3_nt: TGTGCCAGCTCCGGCGGGACGGAACAAGGCGAGCAGTACTTC

d_call: TRBD2
j_call: TRBJ2-7
v_call: TRBV19
clone_size: -
cdr3_aa: CASTTRGGLAGGEQYF
cdr3_nt: TGTGCCAGTACTACTCGTGGAGGACTAGCGGGAGGCGAGCAGTACTTC

d_call: -
j_call: TRBJ1-4
v_call: TRBV6-1
clone_size: -
cdr3_aa: CASSEGRGREKLFF
cdr3_nt: TGTGCCAGCAGTGAAGGCAGGGGAAGGGAAAAACTGTTTTTT

d_call: -
j_call: TRBJ2-7
v_call: TRBV5-6
clone_size: -
cdr3_aa: CASSLFAGPKNEQYF
cdr3_nt: TGTGCCAGCAGCTTGTTTGCGGGCCCGAAGAACGAGCAGTACTTC

d_call: -
j_call: TRBJ2-6
v_call: TRBV11-3
clone_size: once
cdr3_aa: CASSLNGPSSGANVLTF
cdr3_nt: TGTGCCAGCAGCTTAAACGGTCCTAGCTCTGGGGCCAACGTCCTGACTTTC

d_call: TRBD1
j_call: TRBJ1-2
v_call: TRBV28
clone_size: -
cdr3_aa: CASSGTGGSGYTF
cdr3_nt: TGTGCCAGCAGCGGGACAGGGGGAAGCGGCTACACCTTC

d_call: TRBD2
j_call: TRBJ2-7
v_call: TRBV13
clone_size: -
cdr3_aa: CASSLGGRGDEQYF
cdr3_nt: TGTGCCAGCAGCTTAGGCGGGAGGGGCGACGAGCAGTACTTC

d_call: TRBD2
j_call: TRBJ2-7
v_call: TRBV6-1
clone_size: -
cdr3_aa: CASSRAGAGEQYF
cdr3_nt: TGTGCCAGCAGTCGAGCGGGAGCGGGCGAGCAGTACTTC

d_call: TRBD2
j_call: TRBJ2-3
v_call: TRBV5-6
clone_size: -
cdr3_aa: CASRPFSGSSTDTQYF
cdr3_nt: TGTGCCAGCAGGCCCTTTAGCGGGAGTAGCACAGATACGCAGTATTTT

d_call: TRBD1
j_call: TRBJ2-7
v_call: TRBV11-3
clone_size: -
cdr3_aa: CASSLGQGPSYEQYF
cdr3_nt: TGTGCCAGCAGCTTAGGACAGGGGCCCTCCTACGAGCAGTACTTC

d_call: TRBD1
j_call: TRBJ2-3
v_call: TRBV2
clone_size: -
cdr3_aa: CASSGQGTDTQYF
cdr3_nt: TGTGCCAGCAGTGGACAGGGAACAGATACGCAGTATTTT

d_call: -
j_call: TRBJ1-5
v_call: TRBV6-5
clone_size: once
cdr3_aa: CATRSGGSNQPQHF
cdr3_nt: TGTGCCACTCGGTCGGGGGGTAGCAATCAGCCCCAGCATTTT

d_call: TRBD1
j_call: TRBJ1-2
v_call: TRBV2
clone_size: -
cdr3_aa: CAILNPGQSLANTF
cdr3_nt: TGTGCCATCCTGAATCCGGGACAGTCCTTGGCTAACACCTTC

d_call: TRBD1
j_call: TRBJ1-5
v_call: TRBV6-6
clone_size: -
cdr3_aa: CASSRQGGQPQHF
cdr3_nt: TGTGCCAGCAGTCGACAGGGCGGTCAGCCCCAGCATTTT

d_call: -
j_call: TRBJ2-7
v_call: TRBV6-5
clone_size: -
cdr3_aa: CASSEAAWEQYF
cdr3_nt: TGTGCCAGCAGTGAAGCGGCTTGGGAGCAGTACTTC

d_call: TRBD2
j_call: TRBJ2-2
v_call: TRBV4-2
clone_size: -
cdr3_aa: CASSQGTSGRKNTGELFF
cdr3_nt: TGTGCCAGCAGCCAAGGGACTAGCGGGAGGAAGAACACCGGGGAGCTGTTTTTT

d_call: TRBD1
j_call: TRBJ2-1
v_call: TRBV28
clone_size: -
cdr3_aa: CVSSGQGGNNEQFF
cdr3_nt: TGTGTCAGTTCGGGACAGGGGGGAAACAATGAGCAGTTCTTC

d_call: -
j_call: TRBJ2-2
v_call: TRBV7-6
clone_size: -
cdr3_aa: CASSLFPGSTGELFF
cdr3_nt: TGTGCCAGCAGCTTATTTCCGGGGAGCACCGGGGAGCTGTTTTTT

d_call: TRBD1
j_call: TRBJ2-7
v_call: TRBV28
clone_size: -
cdr3_aa: CASSLSDRVHEQYF
cdr3_nt: TGTGCCAGCAGTTTATCTGACAGGGTCCACGAGCAGTACTTC

d_call: TRBD2
j_call: TRBJ2-1
v_call: TRBV27
clone_size: -
cdr3_aa: CATLAGVSYNEQFF
cdr3_nt: TGTGCCACCCTAGCGGGCGTTTCCTACAATGAGCAGTTCTTC

d_call: TRBD2
j_call: TRBJ2-7
v_call: TRBV4-2
clone_size: few
cdr3_aa: CASSQSLAGTTDEQYF
cdr3_nt: TGTGCCAGCAGCCAAAGTCTAGCGGGAACAACCGACGAGCAGTACTTC

d_call: -
j_call: TRBJ1-5
v_call: TRBV2
clone_size: few
cdr3_aa: CASSGGGVNQPQHF
cdr3_nt: TGTGCCAGCAGTGGTGGAGGGGTCAATCAGCCCCAGCATTTT

d_call: -
j_call: TRBJ1-2
v_call: TRBV7-8
clone_size: few
cdr3_aa: CASSPSGTGINYGYTF
cdr3_nt: TGTGCCAGCAGCCCCTCCGGAACAGGGATTAACTATGGCTACACCTTC

d_call: TRBD2
j_call: TRBJ2-3
v_call: TRBV11-3
clone_size: -
cdr3_aa: CASSLDLGLVSGRTDTQYF
cdr3_nt: TGTGCCAGCAGCTTAGATCTTGGGTTGGTTAGCGGGAGAACAGATACGCAGTATTTT

d_call: -
j_call: TRBJ2-3
v_call: TRBV18
clone_size: -
cdr3_aa: CASSATSSTDTQYF
cdr3_nt: TGTGCCAGCTCTGCGACTAGTAGCACAGATACGCAGTATTTT

d_call: -
j_call: TRBJ2-7
v_call: TRBV7-6
clone_size: -
cdr3_aa: CASSPLIGQFPYEQYF
cdr3_nt: TGTGCCAGCAGCCCTTTAATCGGACAGTTCCCCTACGAGCAGTACTTC

d_call: -
j_call: TRBJ2-2
v_call: TRBV7-6
clone_size: -
cdr3_aa: CASSQRQGENTGELFF
cdr3_nt: TGTGCCAGCAGCCAACGCCAAGGGGAGAACACCGGGGAGCTGTTTTTT

d_call: -
j_call: TRBJ2-7
v_call: TRBV5-4
clone_size: -
cdr3_aa: CASSVRAATYEQYF
cdr3_nt: TGTGCCAGCAGTGTGAGGGCGGCCACCTACGAGCAGTACTTC

d_call: -
j_call: TRBJ1-3
v_call: TRBV6-5
clone_size: -
cdr3_aa: CASSRRQFSGNTIYF
cdr3_nt: TGTGCCAGCAGTAGAAGACAGTTCTCTGGAAACACCATATATTTT

d_call: -
j_call: TRBJ2-5
v_call: TRBV19
clone_size: -
cdr3_aa: CASSPGSVETQYF
cdr3_nt: TGTGCCAGTAGCCCAGGGTCGGTGGAGACCCAGTACTTC

d_call: -
j_call: TRBJ2-3
v_call: TRBV2
clone_size: -
cdr3_aa: CASSRDNVADTQYF
cdr3_nt: TGTGCCAGCAGTAGGGACAACGTGGCAGATACGCAGTATTTT

d_call: -
j_call: TRBJ2-7
v_call: TRBV16
clone_size: -
cdr3_aa: CASSPNRALNNYEQYF
cdr3_nt: TGTGCCAGCAGCCCAAACAGGGCTTTAAACAACTACGAGCAGTACTTC

d_call: -
j_call: TRBJ2-3
v_call: TRBV30
clone_size: -
cdr3_aa: CAWSVSGDTQYF
cdr3_nt: TGTGCCTGGAGTGTATCCGGAGATACGCAGTATTTT

d_call: -
j_call: TRBJ2-7
v_call: TRBV4-1
clone_size: few
cdr3_aa: CASSGSGTSMSYEQYF
cdr3_nt: TGCGCCAGCAGCGGCTCCGGAACTAGCATGTCCTACGAGCAGTACTTC

d_call: TRBD2
j_call: TRBJ2-1
v_call: TRBV27
clone_size: -
cdr3_aa: CASSTSGSYYNEQFF
cdr3_nt: TGTGCCAGCAGTACCAGCGGGAGTTACTACAATGAGCAGTTCTTC

d_call: -
j_call: TRBJ2-5
v_call: TRBV6-1
clone_size: -
cdr3_aa: CASSVLGETQYF
cdr3_nt: TGTGCCAGCAGCGTACTAGGGGAGACCCAGTACTTC

d_call: TRBD1
j_call: TRBJ2-1
v_call: TRBV6-5
clone_size: -
cdr3_aa: CASSLYATGHNEQFF
cdr3_nt: TGTGCCAGCAGCCTTTATGCGACAGGGCATAATGAGCAGTTCTTC

d_call: TRBD1
j_call: TRBJ1-3
v_call: TRBV10-3
clone_size: -
cdr3_aa: CAISGDRATGNTIYF
cdr3_nt: TGTGCCATCAGTGGGGACAGGGCGACTGGAAACACCATATATTTT

d_call: -
j_call: TRBJ2-7
v_call: TRBV5-4
clone_size: -
cdr3_aa: CASSLRAEDYEQYF
cdr3_nt: TGTGCCAGCAGCTTAAGAGCAGAGGACTACGAGCAGTACTTC

d_call: TRBD1
j_call: TRBJ2-7
v_call: TRBV6-6
clone_size: few
cdr3_aa: CASGTGLYEQYF
cdr3_nt: TGTGCCAGCGGGACAGGGTTATACGAGCAGTACTTC

d_call: TRBD1
j_call: TRBJ2-7
v_call: TRBV5-1
clone_size: -
cdr3_aa: CASSWDRGYEQYF
cdr3_nt: TGCGCCAGCAGCTGGGACAGGGGCTACGAGCAGTACTTC

d_call: -
j_call: TRBJ2-3
v_call: TRBV6-1
clone_size: -
cdr3_aa: CASSLRTHTDTQYF
cdr3_nt: TGTGCCAGCAGTCTTAGGACACACACAGATACGCAGTATTTT

d_call: TRBD1
j_call: TRBJ1-4
v_call: TRBV28
clone_size: few
cdr3_aa: CASSTPGTGREKLFF
cdr3_nt: TGTGCCAGCAGTACCCCCGGGACAGGGCGTGAAAAACTGTTTTTT

d_call: TRBD1
j_call: TRBJ1-3
v_call: TRBV28
clone_size: -
cdr3_aa: CASSNRDRAYRSSGNTIYF
cdr3_nt: TGTGCCAGCAGCAACCGGGACAGGGCCTACCGGAGCTCTGGAAACACCATATATTTT

d_call: TRBD1
j_call: TRBJ2-1
v_call: TRBV5-1
clone_size: -
cdr3_aa: CASSIYPPTGSNNEQFF
cdr3_nt: TGCGCCAGCAGCATTTACCCTCCGACAGGGTCCAACAATGAGCAGTTCTTC

d_call: -
j_call: TRBJ1-4
v_call: TRBV11-3
clone_size: -
cdr3_aa: CASSLGGGAAVNEKLFF
cdr3_nt: TGTGCCAGCAGCTTAGGTGGAGGGGCCGCGGTTAATGAAAAACTGTTTTTT